This is a list of T cell receptor beta chains from one sample in a study of blood T cell repertoires in COVID-19. Clones were read by immunoSEQ multiplex PCR, and TCRdb kept only the in-frame ones, dropping some. The repertoire consists of a few hundred thousand clones, with approximately 86% occurring once and the leading ten covering about 3.8%. The source material was PBMCs or T cells enriched from blood (not recorded which). These receptor sequences come from a woman in her thirties or forties with acute COVID-19. Each CDR3 is given without its conserved first and last residue. Each record gives: clone size, V gene, CDR3 protein. Some rows have no size entry. The others give once, few or many, or a class for an expanded clone.

clone size: NA; V gene: TRBV5-1; CDR3 protein: ASSLGLQASTDTQY
clone size: NA; V gene: TRBV10-2; CDR3 protein: ASSEEAMNTEAF
clone size: NA; V gene: TRBV5-8; CDR3 protein: ASLGQNNYGYT
clone size: NA; V gene: TRBV27; CDR3 protein: ASSFGGLGWDEQY
clone size: NA; V gene: TRBV27; CDR3 protein: ASSLGPSRH
clone size: NA; V gene: TRBV14; CDR3 protein: ASSQLLAGGNNEQF
clone size: NA; V gene: TRBV19; CDR3 protein: ASSDRQGANEQY
clone size: once; V gene: TRBV15; CDR3 protein: ATSMNRGYEQY
clone size: NA; V gene: TRBV5-1; CDR3 protein: ASSFRGARWETQY
clone size: NA; V gene: TRBV28; CDR3 protein: ASSGGLAGGPTTDTQY
clone size: NA; V gene: TRBV6-2/TRBV6-3; CDR3 protein: ASSLGRSRDTEAF
clone size: NA; V gene: TRBV7-9; CDR3 protein: ASSTGTGTSPLH
clone size: NA; V gene: TRBV3-1/TRBV3-2; CDR3 protein: ASSFLFGVHYGYT
clone size: NA; V gene: TRBV4-1; CDR3 protein: ASSPPVVILTGELF
clone size: NA; V gene: TRBV5-1; CDR3 protein: ASSSGLANPPDTQY
clone size: NA; V gene: TRBV10-3; CDR3 protein: AISAEVAGARTDTQY
clone size: NA; V gene: TRBV7-9; CDR3 protein: ASSLGGLTGNTIY
clone size: once; V gene: TRBV6-6; CDR3 protein: ASSAQGTNQPQH
clone size: few; V gene: TRBV27; CDR3 protein: ASSSTQPNQPQH
clone size: once; V gene: TRBV15; CDR3 protein: ATSRSEVETQY
clone size: NA; V gene: TRBV24-1; CDR3 protein: ATSETSAYNEQF
clone size: NA; V gene: TRBV7-2; CDR3 protein: ASSSTENYGYT
clone size: NA; V gene: TRBV9; CDR3 protein: ASSVGGLAGVSEQF
clone size: NA; V gene: TRBV6-5; CDR3 protein: ASSPDRAGAF
clone size: NA; V gene: TRBV15; CDR3 protein: ATSRDPGALSVHEQF
clone size: NA; V gene: TRBV7-2; CDR3 protein: ASSLQGAGAIHEQF
clone size: NA; V gene: TRBV5-1; CDR3 protein: ASSLLTGHSYEQY
clone size: NA; V gene: TRBV14; CDR3 protein: ARKAGGEPYEQY
clone size: NA; V gene: TRBV19; CDR3 protein: ASTPPPGGGTSGNEQF
clone size: NA; V gene: TRBV10-2; CDR3 protein: ASSPGTSGSRETQY
clone size: NA; V gene: TRBV6-2/TRBV6-3; CDR3 protein: ASNYPGQVNTEAF
clone size: NA; V gene: TRBV6-5; CDR3 protein: ASMYSYNSPLH
clone size: once; V gene: TRBV29-1; CDR3 protein: SVEGGLAGGKLRNEQF
clone size: NA; V gene: TRBV2; CDR3 protein: ASSPTSNEQF
clone size: NA; V gene: TRBV10-3; CDR3 protein: AISAPTSGTYEQY
clone size: NA; V gene: TRBV9; CDR3 protein: ASSPNSGRAGDTQY
clone size: NA; V gene: TRBV27; CDR3 protein: ASSILAGSVGEQY
clone size: NA; V gene: TRBV28; CDR3 protein: ASSFRQGVGGDTQY
clone size: NA; V gene: TRBV28; CDR3 protein: ASSRGGNNQPQH
clone size: NA; V gene: TRBV7-2; CDR3 protein: ASSLGTPGGAQPQH
clone size: NA; V gene: TRBV27; CDR3 protein: ASSPVTLSYEQY
clone size: NA; V gene: TRBV5-6; CDR3 protein: ASSSLVASESYEQF
clone size: NA; V gene: TRBV20-1; CDR3 protein: SASRQGSSTDTQY